This note documents a single T cell receptor (beta chain) sequence. This sample was taken from a study of cytomegalovirus exposure and HLA in healthy donors. The PCR had 60 Vbeta and 13 Jbeta primers. The table came from immunoSEQ multiplex PCR; TCRdb's copy has only in-frame clones and leaves some out. Of tens of thousands of clones listed, approximately 88% are singletons. The CDR3 is 13 amino acids. Per germline, CDR1 SGHRS and CDR2 YFSETQ. Trimming cost V 0 bases and J 1 base, with 4 bases left between them. The rearrangement uses TRBV5-1 and TRBJ1-1; D gene uncertain. This clonotype originated in a woman between 45 and 60 years old in good health and CMV-seronegative. The sequencing sample was made of PBMCs. The CDR3 bases are TGCGCCAGCAGCTTGGACACGAACACTGAAGCTTTCTTT. Its protein is CASSLDTNTEAFF.